This passage covers 10 T cell receptor beta chains from one sample sequenced in a study of blood T cells in healthy people across ages. Sample-barcoded 5' priming and a J-beta primer mix drove a second PCR of roughly 6 to 12 cycles. TCRdb reprocessed the 5' RACE reads via MiXCR and lists one record per CDR3 protein. This table has over 1,200,000 distinct CDR3 sequences, 59% appearing once. Sequencing used blood. The receptors shown here come from a man in his late teens or twenties in good health.

This clonotype has just a few counts. The chain has TRBV3-1 and TRBJ2-7; D might be TRBD1 (6 bases). CDR3 size: 14 residues. The germline V and J ends were trimmed by 5 bases and 3 bases, with 14 bases remaining between them. From germline, CDR1 is LGHDT and CDR2 YNNKEL (reference sequence). Here the CDR3 reads CASSFMDRYYEQYF. The CDR3 DNA reads as TGTGCCAGCAGCTTCATGGACAGATACTACGAGCAGTACTTC.

This clonotype occurred a few times. The chain recombines TRBV12-3 or TRBV12-4 with TRBJ2-2; 11 positions match TRBD2. The CDR3 contains 18 residues. With 3 bases clipped from V and 2 bases from J, the junction kept 8 bases outside the gene matches. CDR3 DNA: TGTGCCAGCAGTTTGGTTTGGGGACTAGCGGAAAACACCGGGGAGCTGTTTTTT. Amino acids: CASSLVWGLAENTGELFF.

This clonotype was picked up a small number of times. The genes are TRBV7-9 and TRBJ2-3, with TRBD1 as a possible D gene (5 bases). Germline-derived CDR1 and CDR2 are SEHNR and FQNEAQ (reference sequence). The CDR3 totals 12 residues. Trimming left V 5 bases short and J 11 bases short, with 14 bases between. The CDR3 sequence: CASSQPGFGQYF. The CDR3 bases are TGTGCCAGCAGCCAGCCAGGGTTCGGGCAGTATTTT. The full variable domain, completed using reference TRBV7-9 and TRBJ2-3, is DTGVSQNPRHKITKRGQNVTFRCDPISEHNRLYWYRQTLGQGPEFLTYFQNEAQLEKSRLLSDRFSAERPKGSFSTLEIQRTEQGDSAMYLCASSQPGFGQYFGPGTRLTVL.

The gene calls are TRBV20-1 and TRBJ1-2; D is possibly TRBD1 (5 bases). With 1 base removed from V and 1 base from J, the gap between germline ends came to 19 bases. In germline, CDR1 is DFQATT, CDR2 SNEGSKA (reference sequence). The CDR3 runs to 17 residues. CDR3 in amino acids: CSARGLGAIGGNYGYTF. The CDR3 DNA reads TGCAGTGCTAGAGGGCTAGGGGCCATCGGGGGTAACTATGGCTACACCTTC.

The V call is TRBV20-1, the J call TRBJ2-1; 7 positions match TRBD2. V lost 0 bases and J lost 0; bases outside the gene matches: 11. This CDR3 is built from 18 residues. From germline, CDR1 is DFQATT and CDR2 SNEGSKA (reference sequence). CDR3 bases: TGCAGTGCTAGAGATCCGCTCAATTGGACTAGCTCCTACAATGAGCAGTTCTTC. Encoded protein: CSARDPLNWTSSYNEQFF.

The rearrangement uses TRBV7-2 and TRBJ1-4, with 7 positions matching TRBD1. The CDR3 spans 15 residues. Germline V gives CDR1 SGHTA, CDR2 FQGNSA. V lost 5 bases and J lost 3; bases outside the gene matches: 6. CDR3 sequence: CASSAYRGPNEKLFF. DNA for the CDR3: TGTGCCAGCAGCGCTTACAGGGGACCTAATGAAAAACTGTTTTTT.

The rearrangement links TRBV3-1 to TRBJ1-1; TRBD1 matches 8 bases. Germline values: CDR1 LGHDT, CDR2 YNNKEL (reference sequence). With V trimmed by 1 base and J by 3 bases, 7 bases remained unmatched. This CDR3 region has 16 residues. CDR3 bases: TGTGCCAGCAGCCAAGCCGACAGGGGATTGGACACTGAAGCTTTCTTT. Its translation: CASSQADRGLDTEAFF.

J is TRBJ1-1 and V is TRBV10-2; TRBD1 is a possible D gene (5 bases). CDR3 length equals 15 residues. In germline, CDR1 is WSHSY, CDR2 SAAADI. Trimming took off 2 bases at V and 4 bases at J, with 14 bases between the two ends. CDR3 protein: CASSENGGRTTEAFF. The CDR3 DNA follows: TGCGCCAGCAGTGAGAACGGGGGAAGGACCACTGAAGCTTTCTTT.

This chain's CDR3 is CASSARTGMNTEAFF. CDR3 nucleotide sequence: TGTGCCAGCAGTGCCCGGACAGGCATGAACACTGAAGCTTTCTTT. The chain employs TRBV6-1 and TRBJ1-1; 7 bases map to TRBD1. Losses at the gene ends were 4 bases for V and 0 bases for J; bases not matched to a gene: 5. The CDR3 totals 15 residues. Germline V gene data show CDR1 as MNHNS and CDR2 as SASEGT.

The V call is TRBV7-2, the J call TRBJ1-6; a weak D match, TRBD1 (5 bases). Per germline, CDR1 SGHTA and CDR2 FQGNSA. Trimming removed 4 bases at V and 7 bases at J, with 17 bases between. The CDR3 extends over 16 amino acids. CDR3 region: CASSSGAAGWNSPLHF. CDR3 bases: TGTGCCAGCAGCTCGGGAGCGGCAGGGTGGAATTCACCCCTCCACTTT. The full variable domain, with the rest looked up from reference TRBV7-2 and TRBJ1-6, is GAGVSQSPSNKVTEKGKDVELRCDPISGHTALYWYRQSLGQGLEFLIYFQGNSAPDKSGLPSDRFSAERTGGSVSTLTIQRTQQEDSAVYLCASSSGAAGWNSPLHFGNGTRLTVT.